Each of the 13 T cell receptor beta chains below was sequenced from the same sample in a study of a mutant IDH1 vaccine in newly diagnosed glioma. Generated by immunoSEQ multiplex PCR, the TCRdb table keeps only in-frame clones and is missing some. This sample has 20,000 to 25,000 clones, with roughly 86% found just once. Time point indicated: week 11, during vaccination. In every dose of vaccine, 300 ug of mutant IDH1 20-mer peptide was given alongside topical imiquimod. No antigen has been assigned to these receptors. Source: PBMCs, taken from a glioma patient whose treatment included an IDH1 peptide vaccine. Receptors were obtained from a woman in her 40s with glioma.

The CDR3 spells CSVALRYTSGNTIYF. CDR3 nucleotides: TGCAGCGTTGCACTACGTTACACCTCTGGAAACACCATATATTTT. V gene TRBV29-1 combines with J gene TRBJ1-3; D is ambiguous. The V gene lost 4 bases and the J gene lost 0 bases, with 13 bases spanning the gap. This CDR3 comprises 15 residues. The germline gives CDR1 SQVTM, CDR2 ANQGSEA. Drawing the rest from reference TRBV29-1 and TRBJ1-3, the complete variable domain is SAVISQKPSRDICQRGTSLTIQCQVDSQVTMMFWYRQQPGQSLTLIATANQGSEATYESGFVIDKFPISRPNLTFSTLTVSNMSPEDSSIYLCSVALRYTSGNTIYFGEGSWLTVV.

This clone was detected only a few times. The rearrangement joins TRBV19 to TRBJ1-5, with D perhaps matching TRBD1 (5 bases). Germline V gives CDR1 LNHDA, CDR2 SQIVND (reference sequence). The CDR3 covers 16 residues. V gave up 5 bases and J gave up 9 bases, with 23 bases separating them. Written as DNA, the CDR3 is TGTGCCAGTAGTCCCCGCGGGCGTGGGGACTCGAGGCCCCAGCATTTT. Protein sequence: CASSPRGRGDSRPQHF.

The V and J genes are TRBV5-1 and TRBJ2-5; 8 nucleotides align to TRBD2. The V and J ends lost 0 bases and 1 base, in that order; junction bases with no gene match: 8. CDR1 is SGHRS, CDR2 YFSETQ, per germline. The CDR3 contains 17 residues. CDR3 amino acids: CASSLANLAGPQETQYF. The CDR3 DNA reads as TGCGCCAGCAGCTTGGCCAATCTAGCGGGTCCCCAAGAGACCCAGTACTTC.

The rearrangement links TRBV27 to TRBJ1-2; TRBD1 agrees at 7 bases. The germline CDR1 and CDR2 sequences are MNHEY and SMNVEV (reference sequence). The CDR3 covers 14 residues. Germline trimming cut 2 bases from V and 4 bases from J; bases unmatched to any gene: 4. The DNA for the CDR3 is TGTGCCAGCAGTTTAGGAGGGGGCACCTATGGCTACACCTTC. Residues: CASSLGGGTYGYTF.

The table lists this clone with a count of one. The rearrangement joins TRBV7-2 to TRBJ1-1; D ambiguous. Germline CDR1 is SGHTA and CDR2 is FQGNSA. CDR3 length equals 15 residues. V lost 0 bases to trimming and J lost 0 bases, with 8 bases between them. The CDR3, as DNA: TGTGCCAGCAGCTTAGCTGGAACTATGAACACTGAAGCTTTCTTT. Protein product: CASSLAGTMNTEAFF.

The V and J genes are TRBV6-1 and TRBJ2-3; 7 nucleotides align to TRBD2. The V and J ends lost 3 bases and 5 bases, in that order; junction bases with no gene match: 8. Germline loops: CDR1 MNHNS, CDR2 SASEGT. The CDR3 contains 15 residues. In DNA, the CDR3 is TGTGCCAGCAGTGACACGCGGGGGTACGTAGATACGCAGTATTTT. It codes for CASSDTRGYVDTQYF.

The V and J genes are TRBV27 and TRBJ2-7; 9 bases match TRBD2. Germline V lookup: CDR1 MNHEY, CDR2 SMNVEV (reference sequence). The CDR3 totals 14 residues. The V and J ends lost 3 bases and 4 bases, in that order; junction bases with no gene match: 4. The CDR3 DNA follows: TGTGCCAGCAGTTTGCGGGGGGGCCCTTACGAGCAGTACTTC. Translation gives CASSLRGGPYEQYF.

V and J are TRBV4-1 and TRBJ2-3, with 8 bases lining up with TRBD2. The CDR3 is 16 residues long. After removal of 1 base from V and 2 bases from J, the junction contained 5 bases not matched to a gene. From germline, CDR1 is MGHRA and CDR2 YSYEKL. The CDR3 DNA is TGCGCCAGCAGCCAAGGCATAGCGGGACCCACAGATACGCAGTATTTT. Translation gives CASSQGIAGPTDTQYF.

The rearrangement links TRBV5-5 to TRBJ1-5; D gene ambiguous. Per the germline V gene, CDR1 is SGHKS and CDR2 is YYEKEE (reference sequence). Trimming stripped 1 base from V and 0 bases from J, with 8 bases between. This CDR3 spans 15 amino acids. The CDR3 protein is CASSLLAASNQPQHF. CDR3 nucleotides: TGTGCCAGCAGCTTGTTAGCTGCTAGCAATCAGCCCCAGCATTTT. The full variable domain, in which reference TRBV5-5 and TRBJ1-5 provide the parts outside the CDR3, is DAGVTQSPTHLIKTRGQQVTLRCSPISGHKSVSWYQQVLGQGPQFIFQYYEKEERGRGNFPDRFSARQFPNYSSELNVNALLLGDSALYLCASSLLAASNQPQHFGDGTRLSIL.

The gene calls are TRBV2 and TRBJ1-2, with TRBD1 matching over 8 bases. Germline V gene lookup returns CDR1 SNHLY and CDR2 FYNNEI. The CDR3 sequence is 14 residues long. V shed 3 bases and J 3 bases; nucleotides not matched to a gene: 3. The CDR3: CASSEQGAYYGYTF. Here the CDR3 DNA reads TGTGCCAGCAGTGAGCAGGGGGCGTACTATGGCTACACCTTC.

This rearrangement joins TRBV4-2 to TRBJ2-3; TRBD2 matches 8 bases. The CDR3 runs to 16 residues. Germline CDR1 and CDR2: LGHNA and YNFKEQ. V lost 3 bases and J lost 4; bases outside the gene matches: 9. DNA for the CDR3: TGTGCCAGCAGCCAGATAGCGGGACGGGCCGCAGATACGCAGTATTTT. Its protein is CASSQIAGRAADTQYF.

The V call is TRBV27, the J call TRBJ2-3; D is unresolved. The ends were cut back, 5 bases at V and 0 bases at J, with 3 bases in the middle. CDR1 and CDR2 from the germline V gene are MNHEY and SMNVEV (reference sequence). This CDR3 comprises 12 residues. The CDR3 loop is CASSASTDTQYF. The CDR3 DNA reads as TGTGCCAGCAGTGCTAGCACAGATACGCAGTATTTT.

J is TRBJ1-6 and V is TRBV7-9; TRBD1 matches 7 bases. CDR1 and CDR2 (germline): SEHNR, FQNEAQ (reference sequence). CDR3 length: 14 amino acids. Trimming removed 6 bases from V and 7 bases from J; junction bases left unmatched: 6. CDR3 in DNA: TGTGCCAGCAGTCAAACAGGGGACAATTCACCCCTCCACTTT. Amino acids: CASSQTGDNSPLHF.